A selection of T cell receptor beta chains follows, all from one sample in a study of T cells in Graves' hyperthyroidism and ophthalmopathy. From the multiplex PCR reads, TCRdb called clonotypes with MiXCR, one entry per CDR3 protein. The sample holds roughly 500,000 distinct CDR3 sequences, roughly 14% seen once. The sequenced sample consisted of blood. These receptors all come from a woman aged 25-40 years with Graves' hyperthyroidism that later progressed to Graves' ophthalmopathy. Both conserved end residues are part of each CDR3. The D gene is left open where the match is weak. A row's size may be missing; if present it is once, few, many or a size class.

clone_size d_call j_call v_call cdr3_nt cdr3_aa
few . TRBJ2-7 TRBV28 TGTGCCAGCAGTTTATTTAAGGGACTGCCCTCCTCCGAGCAGTACTTC CASSLFKGLPSSEQYF
. . TRBJ1-5 TRBV19 TGTGCCAGTAATCTGGGGGGGATGTGGGGCAATCAGCCCCAGCATTTT CASNLGGMWGNQPQHF
. TRBD2 TRBJ2-3 TRBV5-4 TGTGCCAGCAGCGGGGGGGTCGGGGCGGTGGATACGCAGTATTTT CASSGGVGAVDTQYF
many TRBD2 TRBJ2-1 TRBV19 TGTGCCAGTAGTGTAGACGGGAGGGCCCCCTACAATGAGCAGTTCTTC CASSVDGRAPYNEQFF
many TRBD1 TRBJ1-6 TRBV30 TGTGCCTGGAGTGAGGGACAGGGCCATAATTCACCCCTCCACTTT CAWSEGQGHNSPLHF
few TRBD2 TRBJ2-5 TRBV20-1 TGCAGTGCTGGGACTAGCGGGAAAGAGACCCAGTACTTC CSAGTSGKETQYF
. . TRBJ2-1 TRBV19 TGTGCCAGTACTAACTTAGGGGTATTAGGAGAATACAATGAGCAGTTCTTC CASTNLGVLGEYNEQFF
many TRBD1 TRBJ1-6 TRBV7-3 TGTGCCAGCAGCCCGGGACAGGGGAATTCACCCCTCCACTTT CASSPGQGNSPLHF
. . TRBJ2-1 TRBV20-1 TGCAGTGCTAGTACCGTTGGTAGGGATGAGCAGTTCTTC CSASTVGRDEQFF
. TRBD1 TRBJ2-7 TRBV10-3 TGTGCCATCAGTGATGGACAGGGGGCGACCTACGAGCAGTACTTC CAISDGQGATYEQYF
many . TRBJ1-5 TRBV12-3/TRBV12-4 TGTGCCAGCAGCAAAAGTGGGGATAGTCAGCCCCAGCATTTT CASSKSGDSQPQHF
. . TRBJ2-1 TRBV28 TGTGCCAGCAAGAGGGCCAACTTCAACAATGAGCAGTTCTTC CASKRANFNNEQFF